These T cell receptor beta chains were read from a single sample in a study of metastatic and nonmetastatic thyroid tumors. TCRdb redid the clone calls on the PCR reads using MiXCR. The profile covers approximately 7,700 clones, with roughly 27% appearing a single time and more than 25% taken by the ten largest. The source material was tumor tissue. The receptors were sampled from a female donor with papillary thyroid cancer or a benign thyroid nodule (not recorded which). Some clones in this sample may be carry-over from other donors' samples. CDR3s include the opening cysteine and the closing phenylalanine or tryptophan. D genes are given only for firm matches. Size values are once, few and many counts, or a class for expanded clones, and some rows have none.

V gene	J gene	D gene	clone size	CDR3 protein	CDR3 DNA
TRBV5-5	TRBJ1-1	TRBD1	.	CASSLRQGDMWTEAFF	TGTGCCAGCAGCTTGAGACAGGGGGATATGTGGACTGAAGCTTTCTTT
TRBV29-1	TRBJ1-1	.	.	CSAGGVNTEAFF	TGCAGCGCCGGGGGAGTGAACACTGAAGCTTTCTTT
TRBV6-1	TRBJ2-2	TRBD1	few	CASSRDRLTGELFF	TGTGCCAGCAGTAGGGACAGGTTGACCGGGGAGCTGTTTTTT
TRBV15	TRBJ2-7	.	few	CATSISTDSYEQYF	TGTGCCACCAGCATATCTACAGACTCCTACGAGCAGTACTTC
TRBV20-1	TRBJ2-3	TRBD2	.	CSASSWGGEGCDTQYF	TGCAGTGCTAGCTCTTGGGGGGGAGAGGGCTGTGATACGCAGTATTTT
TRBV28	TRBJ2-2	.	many	CASSFAQGWAGELFF	TGTGCCAGCAGTTTTGCCCAGGGATGGGCCGGGGAGCTGTTTTTT
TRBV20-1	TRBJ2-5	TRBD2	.	CSARKAGEFRETQYF	TGCAGTGCTAGAAAAGCGGGAGAATTTAGAGAGACCCAGTACTTC
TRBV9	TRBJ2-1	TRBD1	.	CASRGGRNYNEQFF	TGTGCCAGCAGAGGGGGCCGGAATTACAATGAGCAGTTCTTC
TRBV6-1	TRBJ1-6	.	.	CASNISPGNSPLHF	TGTGCCAGTAATATCTCTCCGGGAAATTCACCCCTCCACTTT
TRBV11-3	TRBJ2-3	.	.	CASSLDSESTDTQYF	TGTGCCAGCAGCTTAGACTCAGAGAGCACAGATACGCAGTATTTT
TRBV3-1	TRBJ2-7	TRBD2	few	CASSYSGTSGRTAEQYF	TGTGCCAGCAGCTACTCCGGGACTAGCGGGAGAACAGCCGAGCAGTACTTC
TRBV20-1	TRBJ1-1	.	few	CSASTPEGNTEAFF	TGCAGTGCTAGTACCCCCGAAGGTAACACTGAAGCTTTCTTT
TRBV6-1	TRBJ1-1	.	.	CASSDVPGRREAFF	TGTGCCAGCAGTGATGTACCGGGCCGTCGAGAAGCTTTCTTT
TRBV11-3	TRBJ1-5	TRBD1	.	CASSPGGGGNNQPQHF	TGTGCCAGCAGCCCAGGAGGGGGCGGTAACAATCAGCCCCAGCATTTT
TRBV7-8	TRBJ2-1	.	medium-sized	CASSHPSRGNNEQFF	TGTGCCAGCAGCCACCCCTCCCGGGGAAACAATGAGCAGTTCTTC
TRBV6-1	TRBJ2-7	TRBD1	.	CASSATGVDEQYF	TGTGCCAGCAGTGCCACAGGGGTCGACGAGCAGTACTTC
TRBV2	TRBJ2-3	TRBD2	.	CASSVSGITDTQYF	TGTGCCAGCAGTGTTAGCGGGATTACAGATACGCAGTATTTT
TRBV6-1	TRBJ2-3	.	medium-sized	CASSDRGSTDTQYF	TGTGCCAGCAGTGATCGCGGGAGCACAGATACGCAGTATTTT
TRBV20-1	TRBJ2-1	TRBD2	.	CSASWTSLGNEQFF	TGCAGTGCTTCCTGGACTAGTTTGGGCAATGAGCAGTTCTTC
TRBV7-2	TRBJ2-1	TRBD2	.	CASRLASGRGSYNEQFF	TGTGCCAGCAGGTTGGCTAGCGGGAGGGGCTCCTACAATGAGCAGTTCTTC
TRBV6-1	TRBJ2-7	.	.	CASSSYKERYEQYF	TGTGCCAGCAGCAGCTACAAAGAACGCTACGAGCAGTACTTC
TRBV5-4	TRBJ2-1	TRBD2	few	CASSFNEGREKDEQFF	TGTGCCAGCAGCTTCAACGAGGGGCGGGAGAAGGATGAGCAGTTCTTC
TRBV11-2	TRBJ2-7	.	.	CASISNSPSEQYF	TGTGCCAGCATCTCCAACAGCCCCTCGGAGCAGTACTTC
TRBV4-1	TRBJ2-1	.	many	CASSQATGLGYNEQFF	TGCGCCAGCAGCCAGGCAACAGGCCTGGGGTACAATGAGCAGTTCTTC
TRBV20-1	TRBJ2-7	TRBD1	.	CSAKIPGQGIHEQYF	TGCAGTGCTAAAATTCCGGGACAGGGTATCCACGAGCAGTACTTC
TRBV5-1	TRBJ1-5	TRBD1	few	CASSLSGTGNQPQHF	TGCGCCAGCAGCTTATCCGGGACAGGCAATCAGCCCCAGCATTTT
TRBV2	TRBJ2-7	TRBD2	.	CASSGLAGPGQYF	TGTGCCAGCAGCGGACTAGCGGGGCCCGGGCAGTACTTC
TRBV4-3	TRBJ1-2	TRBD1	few	CTSSQATGDAYGYTF	TGCACCAGCAGCCAAGCGACAGGGGATGCCTATGGCTACACCTTC